The next 17 T cell receptor beta chains were all read from a single sample in a study of tumor-infiltrating lymphocytes in localized non-small cell lung cancer. Repertoires were generated with immunoSEQ multiplex PCR, while TCRdb's copy carries only in-frame clones and drops some. Among about 16,000 clones, about 69% were seen once, and the ten largest hold around 9.8%. Sequenced material: lung tumor tissue. All receptors come from a human donor with non-small cell lung cancer.

This CDR3 reads CASSLAPEQYF. CDR3 DNA: TGTGCCAGCAGCCTAGCTCCCGAGCAGTACTTC. The chain combines TRBV11-2 with TRBJ2-7, with a tentative D call TRBD2 (5 bases). The CDR3 has 11 residues. Trimming took off 5 bases at V and 6 bases at J, with 8 bases between the two ends. Germline-derived CDR1 and CDR2 are SGHAT and FQNNGV.

A single count supports this clone. The chain links TRBV5-1 to TRBJ2-3, with 10 bases lining up with TRBD2. Germline CDR1 is SGHRS and CDR2 is YFSETQ. The length of the CDR3 is 16 residues. Trimming at V came to 0 bases and at J to 4 bases, leaving 5 bases not matched to a gene. CDR3: CASSLAGAGGSDTQYF. The CDR3, as DNA: TGCGCCAGCAGCTTGGCCGGAGCGGGAGGGTCAGATACGCAGTATTTT.

The chain combines TRBV5-6 with TRBJ1-1; the D gene is possibly TRBD1 (5 bases). The V end was cut by 1 base, the J end by 0 bases, with 19 bases between. From germline, CDR1 is SGHDT and CDR2 YYEEEE. The CDR3 contains 18 residues. The CDR3 DNA follows: TGTGCCAGCAGCTTGAGCCCGGGACGAAACTACATGAACACTGAAGCTTTCTTT. Its translation: CASSLSPGRNYMNTEAFF.

The chain couples TRBV9 to TRBJ2-2, with 15 bases matching TRBD2. Trimming took 0 bases from V and 8 from J; bases not matched to a gene: 5. The germline gives CDR1 SGDLS, CDR2 YYNGEE. This CDR3 spans 17 amino acids. CDR3 DNA: TGTGCCAGCAGCGTAGACGGGACTAGCGGGAGGACTGGGGAGCTGTTTTTT. This sequence encodes CASSVDGTSGRTGELFF.

V gene TRBV5-4 combines with J gene TRBJ2-1, with D maybe TRBD1 (6 bases). This CDR3 has 14 amino acids. Per the germline V gene, CDR1 is SGHNT and CDR2 is YYREEE (reference sequence). Trimming took off 1 base at V and 8 bases at J, with 13 bases between the two ends. The CDR3 DNA reads as TGTGCCAGCAGCTTGTACACAGGGCGCGATGAGCAGTTCTTC. Translation gives CASSLYTGRDEQFF.

The CDR3 spells CASSSQRGQPPSGANVLTF. Here the CDR3 DNA reads TGTGCCAGCAGCTCCCAGCGGGGCCAACCCCCCTCTGGGGCCAACGTCCTGACTTTC. The chain combines TRBV7-9 with TRBJ2-6; TRBD2 aligns across 7 bases. CDR3 length equals 19 residues. J gave up 0 bases and V 4 bases, and 12 bases lay outside the gene matches. Germline-derived CDR1 and CDR2 are SEHNR and FQNEAQ (reference sequence).

The V call is TRBV5-4, the J call TRBJ2-1; no definite D call. Trimming shortened V by 4 bases and J by 8 bases, and 13 bases separated the two germline ends. The germline CDR1 and CDR2 sequences are SGHNT and YYREEE (reference sequence). This CDR3 region has 13 residues. The CDR3 DNA reads as TGTGCCAGCAGCCGTTACCCCGGGTATGAGCAGTTCTTC. Encoded protein: CASSRYPGYEQFF. Variable domain in full (rest from reference TRBV5-4 and TRBJ2-1): ETGVTQSPTHLIKTRGQQVTLRCSSQSGHNTVSWYQQALGQGPQFIFQYYREEENGRGNFPPRFSGLQFPNYSSELNVNALELDDSALYLCASSRYPGYEQFFGPGTRLTVL.

The rearrangement links TRBV29-1 to TRBJ2-7, with D uncertain. CDR3 length: 13 amino acids. Germline CDR1 reads SQVTM; CDR2 reads ANQGSEA. The V gene lost 6 bases and the J gene lost 2 bases, with 14 bases spanning the gap. Written as DNA, the CDR3 is TGCAGCGTGCAGCTTTTCCCCCCCTACGAGCAGTACTTC. Encoded protein: CSVQLFPPYEQYF.

The table lists this clone with a count of one. The rearrangement uses TRBV4-1 and TRBJ1-2; a possible D gene is TRBD1 (6 bases). Trimming cost V 5 bases and J 5 bases, with 18 bases left between them. CDR1 MGHRA and CDR2 YSYEKL come from the germline V gene. The CDR3 length is 15 residues. The CDR3: CASSYLYTGSYGYTF. The DNA of the CDR3 is TGCGCCAGCAGCTATTTATACACAGGGAGTTATGGCTACACCTTC.

This clone was seen once. The rearrangement links TRBV5-4 to TRBJ2-3, with D perhaps TRBD1 or TRBD2 (5 bases each). Trimming pared 4 bases from V and 1 base from J, leaving 16 bases between. The CDR3 runs 16 residues. CDR1 and CDR2 from the germline V gene are SGHNT and YYREEE (reference sequence). CDR3 nucleotide sequence: TGTGCCAGCAGCCCGACGGGACCCCGAGGCACAGATACGCAGTATTTT. Its translation: CASSPTGPRGTDTQYF.

CDR3 sequence: CASSLLGQGSGELFF. Written as DNA, the CDR3 is TGTGCCAGCAGCTTGTTAGGACAGGGATCCGGGGAGCTGTTTTTT. The chain couples TRBV11-1 to TRBJ2-2, with 8 bases aligning to TRBD1. CDR1 is SGHAT and CDR2 is FQDESV in the germline V gene (reference sequence). The junction had 6 bases not matched to a gene; V was cut back by 3 bases and J by 6 bases. The length of the CDR3 is 15 residues.

In this sample, this clone turned up once. The chain employs TRBV7-8 and TRBJ2-5, with D perhaps matching TRBD2 (5 bases). V was trimmed by 5 bases and J by 3 bases, leaving 10 bases between them. This CDR3 region has 13 residues. The germline CDR1 and CDR2 sequences are SGHVS and FQNEAQ. CDR3 nucleotides: TGTGCCAGCAGCCCTCCGAGGGAAGAGACCCAGTACTTC. Its translation: CASSPPREETQYF. Full variable domain (remainder filled in from reference TRBV7-8 and TRBJ2-5): GAGVSQSPRYKVAKRGQDVALRCDPISGHVSLFWYQQALGQGPEFLTYFQNEAQLDKSGLPSDRFFAERPEGSVSTLKIQRTQQEDSAVYLCASSPPREETQYFGPGTRLLVL.

V and J are TRBV7-9 and TRBJ2-1; D uncertain. Trimming pared 5 bases from V and 5 bases from J, leaving 13 bases between. The CDR3 runs to 14 residues. Germline V gene lookup returns CDR1 SEHNR and CDR2 FQNEAQ (reference sequence). CDR3 residues: CASSEEYSDNEQFF. The CDR3 nucleotides are TGTGCCAGCAGCGAGGAATATTCTGACAATGAGCAGTTCTTC.

This clone showed up just a few times. The chain joins TRBV4-1 to TRBJ2-3, with 8 bases lining up with TRBD1. Germline V gene data show CDR1 as MGHRA and CDR2 as YSYEKL. With 4 bases clipped from V and 1 base from J, the junction kept 4 bases outside the gene matches. There are 15 residues in the CDR3. The CDR3 coding sequence is TGCGCCAGCAGCCTCCAGGGGGCGCGCACAGATACGCAGTATTTT. Translation gives CASSLQGARTDTQYF.

The chain is built from TRBV28 and TRBJ1-5; a weak D match, TRBD1 (6 bases). The CDR3 runs to 14 residues. CDR1 MDHEN and CDR2 SYDVKM come from the germline V gene. Trimming took 5 bases from V and 7 from J, leaving 15 bases between them. The DNA for the CDR3 is TGTGCCAGCAGTCAAAGGGGGATTCGACAGCCCCAGCATTTT. Residues: CASSQRGIRQPQHF.

The chain recombines TRBV5-1 with TRBJ2-5; 7 bases align to TRBD2. Germline CDR1 SGHRS, CDR2 YFSETQ. The CDR3 covers 15 residues. V lost 4 bases, J lost 4 bases, and 10 bases stayed unmatched. Here the CDR3 reads CASSLGGWGGETQYF. For the CDR3, the DNA is TGCGCCAGCAGCCTCGGTGGTTGGGGGGGAGAGACCCAGTACTTC.

The rearrangement links TRBV13 to TRBJ1-6, with D hard to call. Per the germline V gene, CDR1 is PRHDT and CDR2 is FYEKMQ (reference sequence). Trimming took off 6 bases at V and 10 bases at J, with 10 bases between the two ends. The CDR3 consists of 12 residues. CDR3 nucleotide sequence: TGTGCCAGCAGAACAGCTGACTCACCCCTCCACTTT. Its translation is CASRTADSPLHF.